Following are 3 T cell receptor beta chains from one sample sequenced in a study of immune heterogeneity within non-small cell lung tumors. A multiplex PCR containing 32 V primers and 13 J primers was used to amplify TCR beta CDR3. MiXCR, applied by TCRdb to the multiplex PCR reads, yields one record per CDR3 protein. The data hold about 34,000 distinct CDR3 sequences, with around 30% observed a single time. TCRs were amplified from roughly 590 ng gDNA of bulk tumor per sample. During surgery, each primary tumor gave multiple biopsies spaced as far apart as possible. Patients with untreated, newly diagnosed non-small cell lung cancer underwent curative surgery. The sequencing sample was made of lung tumor tissue. All receptors come from a man aged 40-49 years with non-small cell lung cancer.

This clonotype was detected many times. The chain couples TRBV6-4 to TRBJ2-7; D may be TRBD1 (5 bases). V lost 0 bases to trimming and J lost 6 bases, with 21 bases between them. There are 17 residues in the CDR3. The germline V gene encodes CDR1 MRHNA and CDR2 SNTAGT. The DNA of the CDR3 is TGTGCCAGCAGTGACTCGAGACAGAAAGGTTGGGCTCGCGAGCAGTACTTC. Amino acids: CASSDSRQKGWAREQYF.

This chain links TRBV20-1 with TRBJ1-1; D remains ambiguous. CDR3 length equals 11 residues. V was cut by 7 bases and J by 3 bases, with 9 bases left in between. CDR1 is DFQATT, CDR2 SNEGSKA, per germline (reference sequence). The CDR3 reads CSVAGDTEAFF. CDR3 DNA sequence: TGCAGTGTCGCGGGAGACACTGAAGCTTTCTTT.

This clonotype has only a few counts. The V and J genes are TRBV11-1 and TRBJ2-3, with 7 bases that match TRBD2. Trimming at V came to 2 bases and at J to 2 bases, leaving 4 bases not matched to a gene. The germline gives CDR1 SGHAT, CDR2 FQDESV (reference sequence). The CDR3 is 15 amino acids. The CDR3 bases are TGTGCCAGCAGCTTACCAGCGGGGTTCACAGATACGCAGTATTTT. Translated, it gives CASSLPAGFTDTQYF.